This T cell receptor beta chain emerged from a study of cytomegalovirus exposure and HLA in healthy donors (dated by TCRdb to 2017 to 2019). The study in broad terms: An earlier analysis of several hundred of the donors reported approximately 300 Gb of sequence data and 95 million to 120 million unique TCR beta sequences obtained from approximately 180 million T cells. All discovery cohort repertoires had been generated on a single sequencing platform. To decide whether each TCR beta V gene segment behaved as functional or pseudogenic, an earlier analysis of approximately 600 of the donors relied on high-throughput TCR beta sequencing. Typing coverage differed by locus: A, B, C, DRB1 and DQB1 were typed in about 620-640 donors, DQA1 in 522, DPA1 in 600 to 610, and DPB1 in just under 480. Along with the approximately 650-subject first cohort, a separate validation cohort of 120 different subjects was used. Of the 350 to 400 genotyped donors, 65% to 90% fell in the genetic ancestry cluster associated with self-reported Caucasian donors. To predict cytomegalovirus infection status, the study combined high-throughput TCR immunosequencing, statistical association of individual TCRs with disease status, and machine learning. Among around 400 genotyped donors of the cohort, an average of around 240,000 unique TCR beta nucleotide sequences were sequenced per donor, approximately 20% of them non-productive. Five DR-DQ haplotypes were treated as single units for association and clustering because of strong linkage in the cohort. The aim of the study was to test whether cataloging public T cell receptors could identify signatures of past pathogen exposure. An early release that covered 500 to 800 HLA-typed donors contained approximately 290 gigabases of sequencing data and tens of millions of unique TCR sequences. To study patterns of TCR occurrence, a later analysis re-analyzed previously published TCR beta repertoires from more than 550 donors and added high-resolution HLA genotyping. Donor age, sex, ethnicity and CMV serostatus were compiled alongside the repertoire data. Rather than using new phenotypic data, the later analysis identified candidate immune exposures from TCR beta sequences and from how often those sequences occurred across donors. Class I and class II HLA loci were covered by the typing at four-digit resolution. The T cell repertoires of 670 or so subjects were profiled by immunosequencing and related to cytomegalovirus serostatus. A later genetic analysis took genome-wide SNP genotypes for about three fifths of the roughly 700 donors and used that subset as a discovery cohort. What the authors observed across the whole study: Compared with the approximately 720-donor mean, donors in an Asian-associated ancestry cluster had fewer N-insertions in productive TCRs, according to a later genetic analysis. Several of the top co-occurrence clusters appeared to be linked to parvovirus B19, influenza, CMV and Epstein-Barr virus, according to a later analysis. In a later analysis, HLA-associated TCR beta chains showed more clonal expansion and lower generation probabilities than non-associated chains that were equally common. Immune exposure information for the cohort was limited to CMV serostatus. The earlier analysis of about 600 of the donors excluded some 16 rarely observed V segments, including chromosome 9 orphons, because counts were too low. Most TCR sequences were seen in very few donors, while some public TCRs were found in many individuals. According to a later analysis, most CMV-associated TCR beta chains appeared to be HLA-restricted, and the HLA associations seemed to be driven largely by CMV exposure. It was suggested by the authors that the approach could potentially be generalized to other disease states and immunological phenotypes. A further reported finding was that TCR beta sequences accurately predicted the HLA-A and HLA-B alleles for most subjects in the first cohort. At a false discovery rate of 0.05, a later analysis linked around 15,000 TCR beta sequences to specific HLA alleles. A cluster of highly shared sequence variants was judged likely to be a technical artifact of the sequencing pipeline. Some IMGT-functional V segments, including TRBV6-2 and TRBV6-3, could not be told apart with the 87-base-pair reads, so those segments were excluded. In an earlier analysis of 587 of the donors, most TCR beta V segments appeared in productive rearrangements about 87% or about 30% of the time, broadly matching IMGT annotations. The classifier was reported to diagnose cytomegalovirus status with high specificity and sensitivity in both the original cohort and the validation cohort. HLA typing was unavailable for some donors at each locus, so association tests used only the typed subset. A total of 164 TCR beta chains were listed by the study as associated with cytomegalovirus. A later analysis found that TCR association rates varied across HLA loci, with DRB1 alleles showing the most associated TCRs and HLA-C alleles the fewest. Roughly uniform sequencing depth across donors was assumed in presence/absence analyses, although this assumption may not hold. Only TCR beta chains were sequenced in this cohort, and the absence of alpha or paired-chain data limited detectable features. Correlated functional status among segregating V segments might be attributable to linkage disequilibrium, but an unknown experimental factor could not be ruled out. Strong co-occurrence of HLA alleles, especially DR and DQ, made assigning TCR associations to individual alleles difficult. A few of the identified cytomegalovirus-associated TCR beta chains were confirmed in vitro to be specific for cytomegalovirus antigens. An association between a missense DCLRE1C variant and V-gene and J-gene trimming of TCR beta chains was found in a later genetic analysis and replicated in an independent cohort.

The CDR1 and CDR2 encoded by the germline V gene (reference sequence) are MNHEY and SMNVEV. Taken from cysteine to phenylalanine, the CDR3 has 17 residues. Kept here is only the CDR3 DNA, which spans 51 bases and is read in frame from base 1. The cohort consisted of some 670 healthy bone marrow donors. At the time of sampling, every cohort member was nominally healthy, though immune exposures that went unrecorded were likely present. The donor tested CMV seronegative and was one of the 352 seronegative cohort members. Every donor gave a peripheral blood sample, and the peripheral blood mononuclear cells from that sample were used for TCR beta sequencing. Genomic DNA was extracted from the blood cell samples with the Qiagen DNeasy Blood Extraction Kit. This clone was seen only a few times. Its antigen is currently not known. The record has no base qualities; no much larger clone is one base away. The receptor library was made with the immunoSEQ multiplex PCR assay. For the multiplex PCR, a mixture combining 60 forward primers for TCR Vbeta segments and 13 reverse primers for TCR Jbeta segments was used. The CDR3 region of rearranged TCR beta genes was amplified from genomic DNA by a multiplex PCR assay. On the Illumina HiSeq System, the amplified TCR beta libraries were sequenced as 87-base-pair reads. The published analysis was carried out like this. A later analysis counted about 82 million unique TCR beta chains across the 650 to 700 repertoires, and 9.5 million to 11 million of these chains were shared by at least two donors. Raw reads were error-corrected and collapsed into unique sequences by a nearest-neighbor algorithm in which closely related sequences were merged to remove PCR and sequencing errors. CDR3 sequences were aligned to IMGT reference sequences to assign V, D and J gene segments. For a sequence to be retained, a match of at least six nucleotides to both a V gene segment and a J gene segment was required. Rearrangements were classified as productive when the CDR3 lacked stop codons and remained in frame with V and J, and all other rearrangements were classified as non-productive. Following IMGT convention, CDR3 was defined as the stretch from the second conserved V-encoded cysteine to the conserved J-encoded phenylalanine. Sequences without an unambiguous match to a single V gene segment were excluded from the earlier analysis of about 600 of the donors. An earlier analysis of approximately 590 of the donors classified V segments as functional when productive rearrangements were above 56.7% and as segregating when the standard deviation between donors was above 5%. To diagnose cytomegalovirus status from the catalog of TCR beta chain sequences, a statistical classification framework was built. A later analysis assigned V and J genes by comparing TCR nucleotide sequences with IMGT/GENE-DB human TR gene sequences. Using the TCRdist pipeline, a later analysis assigned CDR3 sequences along with most-parsimonious VDJ recombination scenarios. In a later analysis, every TCR beta chain was defined by the combination of its CDR3 amino acid sequence and its V-gene family, and reads without a unique V-gene family were dropped. A later analysis removed 592 highly shared, low-generation-probability nucleotide sequences to deal with suspected cross-contamination and a sequencing artifact. In a later analysis, a clonal expansion index for each public chain was calculated from normalized within-repertoire ranks of inferred template counts. Generation probabilities in a later analysis came from a VDJ recombination model fitted to out-of-frame rearrangements, and those results were checked against IGoR. Hypergeometric tests were used in a later analysis to score TCR-TCR, TCR-HLA and TCR-CMV co-occurrence, with a repertoire-size bias correction applied to the TCR pairs. To estimate false discovery rates, a later analysis permuted the HLA or CMV assignments 20 times. In a later analysis, co-occurring TCRs were grouped using DBSCAN, with TCRdist sequence similarity added in when clustering inside HLA-allele-positive subsets. Co-occurrence clustering excluded repertoires with fewer than 30,000 or more than 120,000 public chains, plus five with anomalous nucleotide sharing. In TCRdb, the immuneACCESS table is reduced to in-frame sequences with V and J assigned. These tables do not hold every clone; where another copy was compared, an unresolved V gene accounts for under half, and the others remain unexplained. That table supplies the V and J calls and clone size; D and trimming were determined from the DNA. The sample data list some 150,000 clones, and more than 80% of these were observed just once. The top ten hold roughly 0.75% of the sample.

Sample: PBMCs. The receptor comes from a woman aged 18 to 35 in good health and CMV-seronegative. The rearranged segments are TRBV27 and TRBJ2-5, with TRBD2 matching 8 junction bases. The DNA end is a closer match to TRBJ2-7, so the J assignment may be wrong. The DNA sequence reads TGTGCCAGCAGTTTCCCCCCCGGGACTAGTCTAATCTACGAGCAGTACTTC. It translates as CASSFPPGTSLIYEQYF.